This entry concerns a single T cell receptor (beta chain). Antigen specificity is unknown. This sample is part of a study of shared clonotypes between healthy human individuals. It was CD45RO-negative cells, positively selected for CCR7, that made up naive CD8 cells, with terminally differentiated effector memory CD45RA+ cells excluded. Healthy and HIV-negative, the adult donors had no recent acute infections or vaccinations. General study results and limits: Clonotype sharing across donors was expected to vary with sequencing depth. Naive CD4 clonotype sharing across several donors was 4.5% to 6%.

For each subset, genomic DNA was distributed in equal portions over several immunoSEQ plates. This table comes from immunoSEQ multiplex PCR, and its TCRdb copy is limited to in-frame clones, with some not included. The sample records around 580,000 clones, 95% to 98% being singletons. Germline assignment: CDR1 LNHNV and CDR2 YYDKDF (reference sequence). This CDR3 spans 14 amino acids. Trimming stripped 1 base from V and 1 base from J, with 8 bases between. The clonotype comes from a man aged 25 to 45 in good health. The chain links TRBV15 to TRBJ2-7; D gene ambiguous. The sample was naive CD8+ T cells sorted from blood. CDR3 nucleotides: TGTGCCACCAGCAGAGTAGGGATGTCCTACGAGCAGTACTTC. It encodes CATSRVGMSYEQYF.